The 26 T cell receptor beta chains below were found in one sample sequenced in a study of graft-versus-host responses after intestinal transplantation. These receptors are not linked to any known antigen. Sequencing was performed with immunoSEQ multiplex PCR; in TCRdb, only in-frame clones are kept and a portion is missing. The table lists about 92,000 clones, just over 90% of them singletons. The sequencing here drew on unstimulated CD8+ T cells sorted from spleen or lymph node cells, taken before intestinal transplant. These receptor sequences come from a human donor who received an intestinal transplant.

The gene calls are TRBV28 and TRBJ1-1, with 7 positions matching TRBD1. The junction had 10 bases not matched to a gene; V was cut back by 1 base and J by 2 bases. Germline V gene data show CDR1 as MDHEN and CDR2 as SYDVKM. This CDR3 contains 17 residues. The CDR3 region has the DNA TGTGCCAGCAGTTTATCACAGACAGGGCCCTACAACACTGAAGCTTTCTTT. It codes for CASSLSQTGPYNTEAFF.

Of note for this clone: Relative to the germline gene, one junction end is altered; a read error may explain this. V and J are TRBV5-1 and TRBJ2-7, with TRBD1 identical over 7 bases. Germline CDR1 and CDR2: SGHRS and YFSETQ. This CDR3 is built from 14 residues. The CDR3 sequence is CASSDGTDTYGQYF. CDR3 coding DNA: TGCGCCAGCAGTGACGGGACAGATACGTACGGGCAGTACTTC. Together with reference TRBV5-1 and TRBJ2-7, the CDR3 gives the full variable domain: KAGVTQTPRYLIKTRGQQVTLSCSPISGHRSVSWYQQTPGQGLQFLFEYFSETQRNKGNFPGRFSGRQFSNSRSEMNVSTLELGDSALYLCASSDGTDTYGQYFGPGTRLTVT.

V is TRBV9 and J is TRBJ2-3; 9 positions match TRBD1. V lost 4 bases and J lost 3; bases outside the gene matches: 9. CDR3 length: 16 amino acids. The germline V gene encodes CDR1 SGDLS and CDR2 YYNGEE. The CDR3 loop is CASSKQQGAGTDTQYF. Written as DNA, the CDR3 is TGTGCCAGCAGCAAACAACAGGGGGCAGGAACAGATACGCAGTATTTT.

J is TRBJ2-5 and V is TRBV6-6; 9 bases agree with TRBD2. The CDR3 is made up of 13 amino acids. After removal of 5 bases from V and 4 bases from J, the junction contained 2 bases not matched to a gene. Germline-derived CDR1 and CDR2 are MNHNY and SVGAGI (reference sequence). CDR3 sequence (DNA): TGTGCCAGCAGTGATAGCGGGGGAGAGACCCAGTACTTC. Protein sequence: CASSDSGGETQYF.

The CDR3 region has the DNA TGCGCCAGCAGTCGCGAGAGACGACAGGCCGGGACTAGCCCCCACGGCGAGCAGTTCTTC. This sequence encodes CASSRERRQAGTSPHGEQFF. The J gene is TRBJ2-1, the V gene TRBV23-1; TRBD2 agrees at 9 bases. TRBV23-1 is recorded as an ORF, its role being uncertain. After removal of 4 bases from V and 10 bases from J, the junction contained 26 bases not matched to a gene. The CDR3 runs to 20 residues.

This clone was counted between two and nine times. The chain joins TRBV4-2 to TRBJ2-7; D is undetermined. The CDR3 is 16 amino acids. Trimming pared 0 bases from V and 0 bases from J, leaving 12 bases between. Germline V lookup: CDR1 LGHNA, CDR2 YNFKEQ. This CDR3 is CASSQDTALGSYEQYF. The CDR3 bases are TGTGCCAGCAGCCAAGATACTGCACTGGGCTCCTACGAGCAGTACTTC.

This clone is a singleton in its sample. The chain employs TRBV6-5 and TRBJ2-7; either TRBD1 or TRBD2 may fit D (5 bases each). V was pared by 0 bases and J by 9 bases, with 9 bases between. The CDR3 totals 12 residues. Germline V gene sequence: CDR1 MNHEY, CDR2 SVGAGI. Written as DNA, the CDR3 is TGTGCCAGCAGTTACTCGTGGGGACCGCAGTACTTC. This codes for CASSYSWGPQYF.

The rearrangement joins TRBV29-1 to TRBJ2-1; TRBD2 agrees at 12 bases. CDR1 and CDR2 (germline): SQVTM, ANQGSEA. The CDR3 runs to 20 residues. V lost 4 bases, J lost 0 bases, and 16 bases stayed unmatched. CDR3 bases: TGCAGCGTTGCGCCGTTGTGGGCTACTAGCGGGGGGAACTCCTACAATGAGCAGTTCTTC. Protein sequence: CSVAPLWATSGGNSYNEQFF.

The gene calls are TRBV4-1 and TRBJ1-5; D is undetermined. Germline CDR1 and CDR2: MGHRA and YSYEKL. The length of the CDR3 is 14 residues. Trimming removed 3 bases at V and 0 bases at J, with 6 bases between. CDR3 in DNA: TGCGCCAGCAGCCATCCTTTTAGCAATCAGCCCCAGCATTTT. It is translated as CASSHPFSNQPQHF.

To note about this clone: Compared with germline, one end of the junction differs, possibly owing to a read error. This chain connects TRBV13 to TRBJ2-3; D is unclear. Germline loops: CDR1 PRHDT, CDR2 FYEKMQ (reference sequence). The CDR3 totals 12 residues. The CDR3 coding sequence is TGTGCCAGCAGCCTAGGGTCAGATACGCAGTATTTT. Amino acid sequence: CASSLGSDTQYF.

A remark on this clone: Other DNA sequences in this sample translate to the same CDR3. The V call is TRBV10-3, the J call TRBJ1-1, with TRBD1 matching 11 bases. J was trimmed by 3 bases and V by 4 bases; bases with no gene match: 4. The V gene's germline CDR1 is ENHRY and CDR2 SYGVKD. The CDR3 is 15 residues long. The CDR3 loop is CAISAPGQGDTEAFF. DNA of the CDR3: TGTGCCATCAGTGCACCGGGACAGGGGGACACTGAAGCTTTCTTT.

This clone turned up a few times. This sample also contains other DNA sequences that code for the same CDR3. The chain recombines TRBV6-5 with TRBJ2-2; D call uncertain. V was clipped by 2 bases and J by 4 bases, with 2 bases between them. The CDR3 is 12 residues long. Germline V gene lookup returns CDR1 MNHEY and CDR2 SVGAGI. The CDR3 DNA sequence: TGTGCCAGCAGTTACAGCACCGGGGAGCTGTTTTTT. As protein: CASSYSTGELFF.

The V gene is TRBV6-4, the J gene TRBJ1-6, with 8 bases matching TRBD1. The CDR3 extends over 15 amino acids. The V gene end was trimmed by 6 bases and the J gene end by 7 bases; junction bases not matched to a gene: 8. Germline V CDR1 and CDR2: MRHNA, SNTAGT. CDR3 DNA sequence: TGTGCCAGCAGCCTCGGGACAGGTTCGAATTCACCCCTCCACTTT. It yields the protein CASSLGTGSNSPLHF.

This rearrangement joins TRBV27 to TRBJ2-5, with 8 bases aligning to TRBD2. CDR1 is MNHEY and CDR2 is SMNVEV in the germline V gene (reference sequence). CDR3 length equals 15 residues. After removal of 3 bases from V and 5 bases from J, the junction contained 8 bases not matched to a gene. The CDR3 reads CASSLIAGLMETQYF. The CDR3 DNA reads as TGTGCCAGCAGTTTGATAGCGGGACTTATGGAGACCCAGTACTTC.

The V call is TRBV6-5, the J call TRBJ2-1, with D unclear. Germline V gene lookup returns CDR1 MNHEY and CDR2 SVGAGI. This CDR3 has 13 amino acids. Trimming took 0 bases from V and 8 from J, leaving 8 bases between them. CDR3: CASSYSSVYEQFF. For the CDR3, the DNA is TGTGCCAGCAGTTACTCGTCGGTCTATGAGCAGTTCTTC.

This rearrangement joins TRBV28 to TRBJ1-5; 8 bases line up with TRBD1. This CDR3 spans 15 amino acids. J gave up 2 bases and V 5 bases, and 5 bases lay outside the gene matches. The germline gives CDR1 MDHEN, CDR2 SYDVKM. The CDR3 protein is CASSVDRDGNQPQHF. The CDR3 DNA is TGTGCCAGCAGTGTGGACAGGGACGGCAATCAGCCCCAGCATTTT.

This chain uses TRBV27 with TRBJ2-7, with TRBD1 matching over 10 bases. The CDR3 contains 12 residues. The J segment lost 5 bases and the V segment lost 5 bases, leaving 0 bases of the junction unmatched. Looked up from germline, CDR1 is MNHEY and CDR2 is SMNVEV (reference sequence). The CDR3 protein is CASSGTGDEQYF. The CDR3, as DNA: TGTGCCAGCAGTGGGACAGGGGACGAGCAGTACTTC.

The chain uses TRBV27 and TRBJ2-3; D gene unclear. Germline V gene data show CDR1 as MNHEY and CDR2 as SMNVEV (reference sequence). Deletions cut 5 bases from V and 0 bases from J, with 12 bases between. This CDR3 comprises 15 residues. CDR3 coding DNA: TGTGCCAGCAGTCCCACCCAGTTTAGCACAGATACGCAGTATTTT. Protein product: CASSPTQFSTDTQYF.

The chain links TRBV27 to TRBJ1-6; D remains ambiguous. V lost 3 bases and J lost 10, with 16 bases in between. Germline CDR1 MNHEY, CDR2 SMNVEV (reference sequence). This CDR3 is built from 15 residues. CDR3 sequence (DNA): TGTGCCAGCAGTTTTGGTAGGAGGGTTGGGTCACCCCTCCACTTT. Translated, it gives CASSFGRRVGSPLHF.

This clone was observed once. The chain links TRBV7-9 to TRBJ2-7; D gene ambiguous. Trimming took 3 bases from V and 5 from J, leaving 17 bases between them. The germline V gene has CDR1 SEHNR and CDR2 FQNEAQ (reference sequence). The CDR3 loop spans 15 amino acids. In DNA form, the CDR3 reads TGTGCCAGCAGCTTTCCCGGCAGAGAGCCCGACGAGCAGTACTTC. Translation: CASSFPGREPDEQYF.

The J gene is TRBJ1-1, the V gene TRBV7-9; 8 nucleotides match TRBD1. Looked up from germline, CDR1 is SEHNR and CDR2 is FQNEAQ (reference sequence). After removal of 5 bases from V and 10 bases from J, the junction contained 15 bases not matched to a gene. The CDR3 is made up of 15 amino acids. The chain's CDR3 is CASSTPDRATKGAFF. The CDR3 DNA reads as TGTGCCAGCAGCACCCCGGACAGGGCTACTAAAGGAGCTTTCTTT.

J is TRBJ2-6 and V is TRBV6-5; D is unclear. Germline V gene lookup returns CDR1 MNHEY and CDR2 SVGAGI. The V gene lost 0 bases and the J gene lost 0 bases, with 3 bases spanning the gap. The CDR3 totals 15 residues. The CDR3 spells CASSYSHSGANVLTF. CDR3 DNA: TGTGCCAGCAGTTACTCCCACTCTGGGGCCAACGTCCTGACTTTC.

CDR3 loop: CASSFLQSGETYEQYF. CDR3 nucleotides: TGTGCCAGCAGCTTTCTTCAGTCGGGTGAGACTTACGAGCAGTACTTC. V gene TRBV11-2 combines with J gene TRBJ2-7, with D uncertain. V dropped 3 bases and J dropped 4 bases, with 19 bases sitting between them. The CDR3 is 16 amino acids. CDR1 and CDR2 (germline): SGHAT, FQNNGV.

The V and J genes are TRBV6-1 and TRBJ2-2; tentatively, D is TRBD1 (5 bases). The CDR3 has 16 amino acids. Trimming took off 1 base at V and 4 bases at J, with 13 bases between the two ends. Germline CDR1 reads MNHNS; CDR2 reads SASEGT. CDR3 residues: CASSEEGDWSTGELFF. In nucleotides, the CDR3 is TGTGCCAGCAGTGAAGAAGGGGATTGGAGCACCGGGGAGCTGTTTTTT.

The rearrangement uses TRBV4-1 and TRBJ2-3, with D perhaps matching TRBD2 (6 bases). The germline V gene encodes CDR1 MGHRA and CDR2 YSYEKL. Trimming left V 6 bases short and J 6 bases short, with 10 bases between. The CDR3 runs to 12 residues. The CDR3 DNA follows: TGCGCCAGCAGGGGAGGAGCGGATACGCAGTATTTT. This translates into CASRGGADTQYF.

This clone has only one observation. The CDR3 sequence is CASSLYSGTDDEKLFF. CDR3 nucleotide sequence: TGCGCCAGCAGCTTGTATTCCGGGACGGACGATGAAAAACTGTTTTTT. This chain joins TRBV5-1 and TRBJ1-4, with D possibly matching TRBD1 (5 bases). The CDR3 has 16 amino acids. The germline V and J ends were trimmed by 1 base and 6 bases, with 16 bases remaining between them. Germline V gene lookup returns CDR1 SGHRS and CDR2 YFSETQ.